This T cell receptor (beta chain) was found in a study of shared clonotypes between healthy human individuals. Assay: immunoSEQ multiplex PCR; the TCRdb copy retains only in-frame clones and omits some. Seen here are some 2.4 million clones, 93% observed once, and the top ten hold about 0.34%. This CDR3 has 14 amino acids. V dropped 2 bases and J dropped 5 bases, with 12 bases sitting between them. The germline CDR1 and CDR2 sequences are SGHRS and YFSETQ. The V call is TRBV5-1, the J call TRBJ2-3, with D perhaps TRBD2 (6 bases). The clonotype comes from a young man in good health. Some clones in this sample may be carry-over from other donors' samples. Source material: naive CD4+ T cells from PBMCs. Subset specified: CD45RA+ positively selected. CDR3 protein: CASSFGGVGDTQYF. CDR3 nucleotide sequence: TGCGCCAGCAGCTTCGGGGGAGTAGGAGATACGCAGTATTTT. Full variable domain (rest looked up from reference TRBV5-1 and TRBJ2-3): KAGVTQTPRYLIKTRGQQVTLSCSPISGHRSVSWYQQTPGQGLQFLFEYFSETQRNKGNFPGRFSGRQFSNSRSEMNVSTLELGDSALYLCASSFGGVGDTQYFGPGTRLTVL.